A selection of T cell receptor beta chains follows, all from one sample in a study of blood T cell repertoires in COVID-19. Clones were sequenced by immunoSEQ multiplex PCR, and TCRdb holds only the in-frame ones, with some missing. The sample contains 150,000 to 180,000 clones, around 79% of which appear only once. Source material: peripheral blood. The origin of the receptors is a man older than 75 with acute or convalescent COVID-19. Both conserved end residues are part of each CDR3. Each record gives: D gene, clone size, J gene, V gene, CDR3 DNA, CDR3 protein. D genes are given only for firm matches. Size tells how often a clone was seen (once, few, many) or the class of an expanded clone, and some rows leave it out.

D gene: .; clone size: few; J gene: TRBJ1-1; V gene: TRBV5-8; CDR3 DNA: TGTGCCAGCAGCTTGATGAGGGGAGGAGACACTGAAGCTTTCTTT; CDR3 protein: CASSLMRGGDTEAFF
D gene: .; clone size: .; J gene: TRBJ1-4; V gene: TRBV15; CDR3 DNA: TGTGCCACCAGCAGAGATCCGGGAGCTAATGAAAAACTGTTTTTT; CDR3 protein: CATSRDPGANEKLFF
D gene: .; clone size: .; J gene: TRBJ1-1; V gene: TRBV6-5; CDR3 DNA: TGTGCCAGCAGTTATTCGAACAGGGCTGAAGCTTTCTTT; CDR3 protein: CASSYSNRAEAFF
D gene: .; clone size: few; J gene: TRBJ1-5; V gene: TRBV7-2; CDR3 DNA: TGTGCCAGCAGCTTACACAGTGGGCCTCAGCCCCAGCATTTT; CDR3 protein: CASSLHSGPQPQHF
D gene: .; clone size: .; J gene: TRBJ1-5; V gene: TRBV4-2; CDR3 DNA: TGTGCCAGCAGCCACACCGACAGTTCCAATCAGCCCCAGCATTTT; CDR3 protein: CASSHTDSSNQPQHF
D gene: TRBD1; clone size: .; J gene: TRBJ1-4; V gene: TRBV5-6; CDR3 DNA: TGTGCCAGCAGTCGACGGGACAGGGGGCTCGAAAAACTGTTTTTT; CDR3 protein: CASSRRDRGLEKLFF
D gene: .; clone size: .; J gene: TRBJ1-3; V gene: TRBV5-4; CDR3 DNA: TGTGCCAGCAGCCGCTCGGGCGGGGCGGGAAACACCATATATTTT; CDR3 protein: CASSRSGGAGNTIYF
D gene: TRBD2; clone size: once; J gene: TRBJ2-1; V gene: TRBV3-1/TRBV3-2; CDR3 DNA: TGTGCCAGCAGCCAAGGGAGCGGGGGGGCGGCTGAGCAGTTCTTC; CDR3 protein: CASSQGSGGAAEQFF
D gene: .; clone size: .; J gene: TRBJ1-6; V gene: TRBV30; CDR3 DNA: TGTGCCTGGAGGGTCAGTTATAATTCACCCCTCCACTTT; CDR3 protein: CAWRVSYNSPLHF
D gene: TRBD1; clone size: .; J gene: TRBJ2-7; V gene: TRBV5-1; CDR3 DNA: TGCGCCAGCAGCCGGACAGGGCAACACGAGCAGTACTTC; CDR3 protein: CASSRTGQHEQYF
D gene: .; clone size: .; J gene: TRBJ1-4; V gene: TRBV9; CDR3 DNA: TGTGCCAGCAGCGTAGCCTGGGCCCATGAAAAACTGTTTTTT; CDR3 protein: CASSVAWAHEKLFF
D gene: TRBD2; clone size: .; J gene: TRBJ2-1; V gene: TRBV28; CDR3 DNA: TGTGCCAGCAGTGGGGCTAGCGGGGGGGCCTACAATGAGCAGTTCTTC; CDR3 protein: CASSGASGGAYNEQFF
D gene: TRBD1; clone size: .; J gene: TRBJ1-2; V gene: TRBV7-2; CDR3 DNA: TGTGCCAGCAGCTCCACAGGGGTTGGCTATGTCTACACCTTC; CDR3 protein: CASSSTGVGYVYTF
D gene: .; clone size: .; J gene: TRBJ2-1; V gene: TRBV6-6; CDR3 DNA: TGTGCCACCGGCAATGAGCAGTTCTTC; CDR3 protein: CATGNEQFF
D gene: TRBD2; clone size: .; J gene: TRBJ2-7; V gene: TRBV29-1; CDR3 DNA: TGCAGCGTTGAGCGGGGGACCTCCTACGAGCAGTACTTC; CDR3 protein: CSVERGTSYEQYF
D gene: TRBD1; clone size: .; J gene: TRBJ2-3; V gene: TRBV9; CDR3 DNA: TGTGCCAGCAGCCCACAGGGGGCCCTCAGTTATACGCAGTATTTT; CDR3 protein: CASSPQGALSYTQYF
D gene: TRBD1; clone size: .; J gene: TRBJ2-6; V gene: TRBV11-2; CDR3 DNA: TGTGCCAGCAGCTTAACCCGACAGGGGAAAGCCTCTGGGGCCAACGTCCTGACTTTC; CDR3 protein: CASSLTRQGKASGANVLTF
D gene: TRBD1; clone size: .; J gene: TRBJ1-2; V gene: TRBV6-2/TRBV6-3; CDR3 DNA: TGTGCCAGCAGTTCACCCCACGGACAGGACTATGGCTACACCTTC; CDR3 protein: CASSSPHGQDYGYTF
D gene: TRBD2; clone size: .; J gene: TRBJ2-5; V gene: TRBV7-2; CDR3 DNA: TGTGCCAGCAGCTTAGGTCTGCCGGGGGGTCTTGGGACCCAGTACTTC; CDR3 protein: CASSLGLPGGLGTQYF
D gene: TRBD1; clone size: .; J gene: TRBJ2-1; V gene: TRBV6-5; CDR3 DNA: TGTGCCAGCACCAGGACAGGGGGGGATGAGCAGTTCTTC; CDR3 protein: CASTRTGGDEQFF
D gene: .; clone size: .; J gene: TRBJ2-7; V gene: TRBV14; CDR3 DNA: TGTGCCAGCAGCTCCCGCGCCAGGGGCTACGAGCAGTACTTC; CDR3 protein: CASSSRARGYEQYF
D gene: TRBD1; clone size: .; J gene: TRBJ1-5; V gene: TRBV10-3; CDR3 DNA: TGTGCCATCAACAGGGGGCTGAATCAGCCCCAGCATTTT; CDR3 protein: CAINRGLNQPQHF
D gene: TRBD1; clone size: .; J gene: TRBJ2-5; V gene: TRBV10-3; CDR3 DNA: TGTGCCATCAGTACCCGGGACAGGGGGCCGGGGACCCAGTACTTC; CDR3 protein: CAISTRDRGPGTQYF
D gene: .; clone size: .; J gene: TRBJ1-1; V gene: TRBV9; CDR3 DNA: TGTGCCAGCAGCGTAGCTGGCGGGGGGAACACTGAAGCTTTCTTT; CDR3 protein: CASSVAGGGNTEAFF
D gene: .; clone size: once; J gene: TRBJ2-2; V gene: TRBV7-6; CDR3 DNA: TGTGCCAGCAGCTTTCGGAACAGGGCGAACACCGGGGAGCTGTTTTTT; CDR3 protein: CASSFRNRANTGELFF
D gene: TRBD1; clone size: .; J gene: TRBJ1-2; V gene: TRBV29-1; CDR3 DNA: TGCAGCGTTGACCAACCCTCTAGGACAGGGGGCGGCTACACCTTC; CDR3 protein: CSVDQPSRTGGGYTF
D gene: .; clone size: few; J gene: TRBJ2-5; V gene: TRBV19; CDR3 DNA: TGTGCCAGTAGTATTCAGAGACATACCCAAGAGACCCAGTACTTC; CDR3 protein: CASSIQRHTQETQYF
D gene: .; clone size: .; J gene: TRBJ1-5; V gene: TRBV6-5; CDR3 DNA: TGTGCCAGCAGTTCAGGGATTGCGCCCCAGCATTTT; CDR3 protein: CASSSGIAPQHF
D gene: TRBD2; clone size: .; J gene: TRBJ2-1; V gene: TRBV5-1; CDR3 DNA: TGCGCCAGCAATCCGGCGGCTAGCGGGGGGGAGGCCAATGAGCAGTTCTTC; CDR3 protein: CASNPAASGGEANEQFF
D gene: TRBD1; clone size: .; J gene: TRBJ2-2; V gene: TRBV27; CDR3 DNA: TGTGCCAGCAGTCAGGACAGGGGCCCCGGGGAGCTGTTTTTT; CDR3 protein: CASSQDRGPGELFF
D gene: TRBD1; clone size: once; J gene: TRBJ1-1; V gene: TRBV7-9; CDR3 DNA: TGTGCCAGCAGCCACACCGGCGGACAGGGTCGGGGCACTGAAGCTTTCTTT; CDR3 protein: CASSHTGGQGRGTEAFF
D gene: TRBD1; clone size: .; J gene: TRBJ2-1; V gene: TRBV11-2; CDR3 DNA: TGTGCCAGCAGCCCCGGACAGGGCTTGCGGGAGCAGTTCTTC; CDR3 protein: CASSPGQGLREQFF
D gene: .; clone size: .; J gene: TRBJ1-4; V gene: TRBV5-1; CDR3 DNA: TGCGCCAGCAGCTTGTGGGAGAATGAAAAACTGTTTTTT; CDR3 protein: CASSLWENEKLFF
D gene: TRBD2; clone size: .; J gene: TRBJ2-2; V gene: TRBV18; CDR3 DNA: TGTGCCAGCTCACCAACGCGACCGGGACTAGCGGCGCCCCCGAACACCGGGGAGCTGTTTTTT; CDR3 protein: CASSPTRPGLAAPPNTGELFF
D gene: .; clone size: once; J gene: TRBJ1-2; V gene: TRBV28; CDR3 DNA: TGTGCCAGCAGTTCCCGTATAGGGGAAGGCTACACCTTC; CDR3 protein: CASSSRIGEGYTF
D gene: TRBD1; clone size: few; J gene: TRBJ1-2; V gene: TRBV7-8; CDR3 DNA: TGTGCCAGCACTCAAGAGGGGACAGGGGGGTCCTGGGGCTACACCTTC; CDR3 protein: CASTQEGTGGSWGYTF
D gene: .; clone size: .; J gene: TRBJ1-4; V gene: TRBV15; CDR3 DNA: TGTGCCACCAGCGGGGGCGGGACTAATGAAAAACTGTTTTTT; CDR3 protein: CATSGGGTNEKLFF
D gene: .; clone size: .; J gene: TRBJ1-1; V gene: TRBV4-3; CDR3 DNA: TGCGCCAGCAGCCAAGTGAGGGAGACTGAAGCTTTCTTT; CDR3 protein: CASSQVRETEAFF
D gene: .; clone size: .; J gene: TRBJ1-2; V gene: TRBV16; CDR3 DNA: TGTGCCAGCAGCCCTCACCGGAGCACAGGGAAATACACCTTC; CDR3 protein: CASSPHRSTGKYTF
D gene: TRBD1; clone size: .; J gene: TRBJ2-7; V gene: TRBV11-3; CDR3 DNA: TGTGCCAGCAGATCACGACAGGGTCAGGGGGACTACGAGCAGTACTTC; CDR3 protein: CASRSRQGQGDYEQYF
D gene: .; clone size: .; J gene: TRBJ2-7; V gene: TRBV6-2/TRBV6-3; CDR3 DNA: TGTGCCAGCAGTTACTCGAGTCCTATCGACGAGCAGTACTTC; CDR3 protein: CASSYSSPIDEQYF
D gene: TRBD1; clone size: .; J gene: TRBJ1-2; V gene: TRBV3-1/TRBV3-2; CDR3 DNA: TGTGCCAGCAGCCAAGATGGGACAGGGAGTGGCTACACCTTC; CDR3 protein: CASSQDGTGSGYTF
D gene: .; clone size: .; J gene: TRBJ2-7; V gene: TRBV19; CDR3 DNA: TGTGCCAGTAGTAGGGGGACACAGCTTTTGGAGCAGTACTTC; CDR3 protein: CASSRGTQLLEQYF
D gene: TRBD2; clone size: .; J gene: TRBJ2-5; V gene: TRBV5-1; CDR3 DNA: TGCGCCAGCAGCACGGGAGGGACTGGCCCCAGGGAGACCCAGTACTTC; CDR3 protein: CASSTGGTGPRETQYF
D gene: TRBD2; clone size: .; J gene: TRBJ2-7; V gene: TRBV7-3; CDR3 DNA: TGTGCCAGCAGCTTAGGACTAGCGGGGCACTACGAGCAGTACTTC; CDR3 protein: CASSLGLAGHYEQYF
D gene: TRBD1; clone size: .; J gene: TRBJ1-3; V gene: TRBV5-1; CDR3 DNA: TGCGCCTGTACAACAGGGGCCGGAAACACCATATATTTT; CDR3 protein: CACTTGAGNTIYF
D gene: .; clone size: .; J gene: TRBJ2-7; V gene: TRBV5-1; CDR3 DNA: TGCGCCAGCAGCTTACGACCTCAGCCTACGGGGGAGCAGTACTTC; CDR3 protein: CASSLRPQPTGEQYF
D gene: TRBD1; clone size: .; J gene: TRBJ1-2; V gene: TRBV12-3/TRBV12-4; CDR3 DNA: TGTGCCAGCAGGACAGGGGAGGTTGGTGGCTACACCTTC; CDR3 protein: CASRTGEVGGYTF
D gene: .; clone size: .; J gene: TRBJ2-3; V gene: TRBV10-3; CDR3 DNA: TGTGCCATCAGTGCGGGTGGGACAGATACGCAGTATTTT; CDR3 protein: CAISAGGTDTQYF
D gene: TRBD1; clone size: .; J gene: TRBJ1-6; V gene: TRBV6-5; CDR3 DNA: TGTGCCAGCAGTTACTTACAGGGGGCCAGGGGCTCACCCCTCCACTTT; CDR3 protein: CASSYLQGARGSPLHF
D gene: TRBD1; clone size: .; J gene: TRBJ2-7; V gene: TRBV3-1/TRBV3-2; CDR3 DNA: TGTGCCAGCAGCCGATTGGGACAGGGGACCTACGAGCAGTACTTC; CDR3 protein: CASSRLGQGTYEQYF
D gene: .; clone size: .; J gene: TRBJ2-7; V gene: TRBV11-3; CDR3 DNA: TGTGCCAGCAGCCAATCGACAGGTAGCTCCTACGAGCAGTACTTC; CDR3 protein: CASSQSTGSSYEQYF